The source of this TCR beta chain is a study of blood T cells in healthy people across ages. General observations from the study: Measured against age, TCR beta diversity per million T cells decreased in a roughly linear manner.

Germline loops: CDR1 MNHEY, CDR2 SVGAGI. This CDR3 spans 18 amino acids. The junction had 8 bases not matched to a gene; V was cut back by 0 bases and J by 5 bases. Each donor supplied ten milliliters of peripheral blood. Per individual sample, total RNA of at least 5 micrograms was extracted. Comments on this clonotype: As yet, its antigen is unknown.

With a J-beta primer mix and a sample-barcoded 5' primer, a second PCR ran roughly 6 to 12 cycles. Each cDNA was tagged by a template-switch adaptor containing 12 random nucleotides. One entry per CDR3 protein, called by TCRdb with MiXCR from the 5' RACE reads. The sample includes around 1,500,000 distinct CDR3 sequences, roughly 27% of them seen just once. Sequencing used blood. This sequence originates from a woman aged 25 to 45 in good health. The rearrangement joins TRBV6-5 to TRBJ2-5; 14 bases map to TRBD2. The CDR3 reads CASSYSGTSGGRRETQYF. The DNA for the CDR3 is TGTGCCAGCAGTTACTCCGGGACTAGCGGGGGCCGTCGGGAGACCCAGTACTTC.